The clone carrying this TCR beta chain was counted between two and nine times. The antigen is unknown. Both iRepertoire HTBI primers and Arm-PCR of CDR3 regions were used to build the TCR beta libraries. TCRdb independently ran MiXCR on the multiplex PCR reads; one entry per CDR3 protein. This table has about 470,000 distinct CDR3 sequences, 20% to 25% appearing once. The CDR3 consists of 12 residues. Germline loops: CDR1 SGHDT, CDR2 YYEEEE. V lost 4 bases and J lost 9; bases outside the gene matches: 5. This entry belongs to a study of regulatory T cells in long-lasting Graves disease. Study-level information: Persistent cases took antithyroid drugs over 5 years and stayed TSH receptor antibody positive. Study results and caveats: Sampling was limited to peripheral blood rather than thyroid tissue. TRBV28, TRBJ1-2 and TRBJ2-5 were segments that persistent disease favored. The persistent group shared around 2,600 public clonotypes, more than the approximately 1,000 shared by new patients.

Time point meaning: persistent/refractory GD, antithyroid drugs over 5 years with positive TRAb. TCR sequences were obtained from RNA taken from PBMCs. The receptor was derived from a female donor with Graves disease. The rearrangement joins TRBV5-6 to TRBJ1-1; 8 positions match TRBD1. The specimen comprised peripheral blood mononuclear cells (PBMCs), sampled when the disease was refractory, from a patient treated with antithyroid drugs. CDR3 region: CASSPRQGKAFF. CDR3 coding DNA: TGTGCCAGCAGCCCGCGACAGGGGAAAGCTTTCTTT.